The TCR beta chain under discussion was sequenced for a study of human T cells and chemical hapten exposure. Study-level information: Among samples, TCR yields varied mainly because of small differences in pooled library volume.

This clonotype was found many times. MiXCR, run by TCRdb on the RACE reads, gives a single entry per CDR3 protein. Among approximately 400,000 distinct CDR3 sequences, approximately 4.4% were seen once, and the ten largest hold 2% to 2.5%. Per the germline V gene, CDR1 is MDHEN and CDR2 is SYDVKM. The CDR3 totals 13 residues. The V gene lost 5 bases and the J gene lost 5 bases, with 10 bases spanning the gap. Time point noted: patch test 1, 2 weeks after DPC sensitization. This sample's treatment: therapeutic diphenylcyclopropenone sensitization with weekly scalp DPC. Each donor was an alopecia patient between 18 and 70 years of age who qualified for DPC.

The sequence derives from a woman between 45 and 65 years old with alopecia areata. Some clones in this sample may be carry-over from other donors' samples. This sample comprised whole blood, obtained in connection with sensitization to the hapten diphenylcyclopropenone (DPC). The chain couples TRBV28 to TRBJ2-1; either TRBD1 or TRBD2 may supply D (5 bases each). CDR3 protein: CASSGTGNNEQFF. In nucleotides, the CDR3 is TGTGCCAGCAGTGGGACGGGAAACAATGAGCAGTTCTTC.